Shown below are 14 T cell receptor beta chains from a single sample sequenced in a study of blood T cell repertoires in COVID-19. Profiled with immunoSEQ multiplex PCR; TCRdb holds only in-frame clones, not every one. The profile shows 340,000 or so clones, 83% of them singletons. Sequencing was performed on peripheral blood. These receptors were obtained from a young man with active or convalescent COVID-19.

This clone was seen more than once but under ten times. The chain is built from TRBV3-1 (or the pseudogene TRBV3-2) and TRBJ1-2; unclear D gene. The CDR3 is 13 amino acids. Germline CDR1 reads LGHDT; CDR2 reads YNNKEL (reference sequence). Trimming removed 0 bases from V and 7 bases from J, with 9 bases in between. CDR3 sequence reads: CASSQDGIRGYTF. For the CDR3, the DNA is TGTGCCAGCAGCCAAGACGGGATCCGTGGCTACACCTTC.

There are many counts of this clone. This sequence joins TRBV5-6 and TRBJ2-7; 7 bases agree with TRBD2. CDR1 and CDR2 (germline): SGHDT, YYEEEE. CDR3 length: 17 amino acids. V was pared by 1 base and J by 5 bases, with 15 bases of the junction left unmatched. The CDR3 reads CASSLMGQRGLMDEQYF. CDR3 nucleotides: TGTGCCAGCAGCTTGATGGGGCAGCGGGGCCTAATGGACGAGCAGTACTTC.

The rearrangement joins TRBV30 to TRBJ2-2; D possibly corresponds to TRBD2 (5 bases). Germline loops: CDR1 GTSNPN, CDR2 SVGIG (reference sequence). This CDR3 is built from 13 residues. V gave up 1 base and J gave up 7 bases, with 10 bases separating them. The CDR3 protein is CAWSEGVGGELFF. CDR3 nucleotides: TGTGCCTGGAGTGAGGGAGTAGGCGGGGAGCTGTTTTTT.

The chain carries TRBV21-1 and TRBJ2-1; the table calls TRBD2, which could not be checked here. TRBV21-1 is designated a pseudogene. The CDR3 has 17 residues. The CDR3 bases are TGTGCCAGCAGCCCCCGGGGTATTATTAGCTCCTACAATGAGCAGTTCTTC. It translates to CASSPRGIISSYNEQFF.

V usage is TRBV30 and J usage is TRBJ2-7; TRBD2 agrees at 14 bases. This CDR3 contains 15 residues. Germline CDR1 and CDR2: GTSNPN and SVGIG (reference sequence). The V and J ends lost 3 bases and 4 bases, in that order; junction bases with no gene match: 5. The CDR3 reads CAWSLGTSGGYEQYF. In DNA, the CDR3 is TGTGCCTGGAGCCTAGGGACTAGCGGGGGTTACGAGCAGTACTTC.

The chain employs TRBV5-6 and TRBJ2-1; no reliable D call. V lost 0 bases, J lost 9 bases, and 7 bases lay in between. The CDR3 runs 12 residues. Germline CDR1 is SGHDT and CDR2 is YYEEEE. This chain's CDR3 is CASSLGLAEQFF. The CDR3 DNA follows: TGTGCCAGCAGCTTGGGACTGGCTGAGCAGTTCTTC.

For the CDR3, the DNA is TGTGCCATCAGTGCGGGACAGGGATTGACTGAAGCTTTCTTT. Its protein is CAISAGQGLTEAFF. The J gene is TRBJ1-1, the V gene TRBV10-3, with 9 bases matching TRBD1. Per germline, CDR1 ENHRY and CDR2 SYGVKD. CDR3 size: 14 residues. The V segment lost 4 bases and the J segment 5 bases; nucleotides outside the gene matches: 5.

CDR3 nucleotide sequence: TGTGCCAGCAGCTCGGCGGTTGAGGCGGGCGAGCAGTACTTC. Translating gives CASSSAVEAGEQYF. The chain recombines TRBV11-3 with TRBJ2-7; a weak D match, TRBD2 (5 bases). The CDR3 length is 14 residues. The V gene's germline CDR1 is SGHNT and CDR2 YENEEA. Between the trimmed V and J ends, which lost 4 bases and 6 bases, there was a span of 16 bases.

The chain joins TRBV11-3 to TRBJ2-2, with D perhaps TRBD2 (7 bases). This CDR3 comprises 15 residues. The V end was cut by 7 bases, the J end by 4 bases, with 16 bases between. Looked up from germline, CDR1 is SGHNT and CDR2 is YENEEA. The CDR3 loop is CASILAGALTGELFF. CDR3 in DNA: TGTGCCAGCATCCTTGCGGGGGCCCTCACCGGGGAGCTGTTTTTT.

This clone was seen more than once but under ten times. The chain carries TRBV24-1 and TRBJ1-3; D call uncertain. CDR1 and CDR2 from the germline V gene are KGHDR and SFDVKD. This CDR3 contains 13 residues. V lost 7 bases and J 0 bases, leaving 6 bases between the germline ends. The CDR3 here is CATSPDSGNTIYF. As DNA, the CDR3 is TGTGCCACCAGCCCAGACTCTGGAAACACCATATATTTT.

This clone was counted a few times. This chain links TRBV7-2 with TRBJ2-7; maybe TRBD2 (5 bases). Looked up from germline, CDR1 is SGHTA and CDR2 is FQGNSA. This CDR3 is 15 amino acids long. Trimming cost V 1 base and J 9 bases, with 19 bases left between them. CDR3 amino acids: CASSLVGQEPGWQYF. CDR3 sequence (DNA): TGTGCCAGCAGCTTAGTCGGGCAGGAGCCGGGGTGGCAGTACTTC.

The chain recombines TRBV7-2 with TRBJ1-6; D unclear. The CDR3 consists of 13 residues. CDR1 and CDR2 from the germline V gene are SGHTA and FQGNSA. Between the trimmed V and J ends, which lost 0 bases and 13 bases, there was a span of 10 bases. As DNA, the CDR3 is TGTGCCAGCAGCTTAGCGCAGGAGGATCCCCTCCACTTT. This translates into CASSLAQEDPLHF.

V and J are TRBV9 and TRBJ1-2, with a tentative D call TRBD1 (6 bases). Looked up from germline, CDR1 is SGDLS and CDR2 is YYNGEE. The CDR3 length is 17 residues. Between the trimmed V and J ends, which lost 2 bases and 0 bases, there was a span of 17 bases. The CDR3 here is CASSVEQGSSTNYGYTF. The CDR3 bases are TGTGCCAGCAGCGTCGAACAGGGATCGAGTACTAACTATGGCTACACCTTC.

The chain couples TRBV10-2 to TRBJ2-2; TRBD2 aligns across 11 bases. The CDR3 totals 17 residues. V trimming: 3 bases; J trimming: 6 bases; junction bases outside the gene matches: 9. Germline CDR1 is WSHSY and CDR2 is SAAADI. The CDR3 loop reads CASSDWGGTSGPGELFF. CDR3 coding DNA: TGCGCCAGCAGTGATTGGGGGGGGACTAGCGGCCCCGGGGAGCTGTTTTTT.